This entry is about one TCR beta chain. The data originate from a study of T cells in Graves' hyperthyroidism and ophthalmopathy. Amplification targeted TCR beta CDR3 regions from RNA transcripts. Researchers ran a first-round RT-PCR on the TCR CDR3 using the HTBI primer set. TCRdb used MiXCR to reprocess the multiplex PCR reads, holding one entry per CDR3 protein. The data contain around 190,000 distinct CDR3 sequences, 17% of them seen just once; the ten biggest clones take up about 31%. Newly diagnosed hyperthyroidism patients aged 18 to 65 years had disease lasting under 2 months. Used for diagnoses were clinical symptoms, serum thyroxine and TRAb, thyroid ultrasound and orbital computed tomography. This sample holds PBMCs from 8.5 to 10 ml fresh peripheral blood. V trimming: 6 bases; J trimming: 4 bases; junction bases outside the gene matches: 8. This CDR3 is 15 amino acids long. Germline CDR1 and CDR2: MNHNS and SASEGT.

Input material: blood. The chain couples TRBV6-1 to TRBJ2-4; TRBD1 aligns across 8 bases. The TCR was taken from a woman aged 45-59 years with Graves' hyperthyroidism. CDR3: CASRDPGTGKNIQYF. The CDR3, as DNA: TGTGCCAGCAGGGATCCCGGGACAGGAAAAAACATTCAGTACTTC.